This T cell receptor beta chain derives from a study of T cells in Graves' hyperthyroidism and ophthalmopathy (dated by TCRdb to about 2019). Regarding the research as a whole: Peripheral blood was sampled at the time of initial diagnosis, prior to any treatment. A discovery cohort of about a hundred patients, 43 with Graves' ophthalmopathy and over 55 with stable Graves' hyperthyroidism, was used to find distinguishing TCR V-J signatures. An independent validation cohort of 18 to 20 hyperthyroidism patients and 15 or so patients who later progressed to ophthalmopathy tested prospective prediction of ophthalmopathy. For training and testing, the 80 to 100 patients in the discovery cohort were randomly divided in a 7:3 ratio. In addition, the study compared T-cell repertoires in thyroid tissue and in blood from a handful of Graves' hyperthyroidism patients. After blood sampling, hyperthyroidism patients were treated with methimazole at a starting dose of 30 mg daily, and ophthalmopathy patients were treated with high-dose intravenous methylprednisolone. According to the paper, TCR Vbeta CDR3 sequencing was carried out on over 130 peripheral blood samples, which came from about 45 ophthalmopathy, 70 to 80 hyperthyroidism and roughly 17 progressor patients.

This clonotype was seen at least ten times. Its target antigen remains unknown. Base qualities are not recorded, but no much larger clone differs from it by a single base. A patient counted as having stable Graves' hyperthyroidism if no progression to ophthalmopathy occurred over 18 months of follow-up. Hyperthyroidism patients were newly diagnosed, with disease duration under 2 months, and aged 18 to 65 years. Patients with uncontrolled infections, other autoimmune diseases, pregnancy or lactation were excluded. Clinical symptoms, serum thyroxine and TRAb, thyroid ultrasound, and orbital computed tomography formed the basis for the diagnoses. PBMCs were isolated from approximately 10 ml of fresh peripheral blood by Ficoll-Paque density gradient centrifugation. Trizol reagent was used to extract total RNA, and RNA quality was then checked on an Agilent 2100 Bioanalyzer. The germline V gene (reference sequence) provides CDR1 GTSNPN and CDR2 SVGIG. The CDR3 holds 14 amino acids from the cysteine to the phenylalanine. The retained sequence is limited to the CDR3, 42 bases, with the frame set at the first base. V is clipped by 3 bases and J by 4 bases, and the sequence between their germline boundaries is 12 bases long.

Findings and caveats that apply to the study as a whole: In validation, the model predicted progression to ophthalmopathy a median of approximately 6.6 months before onset, with approximately 70% sensitivity and roughly 73% specificity. In cross-validation, a model built on a 13 V-J signature told ophthalmopathy apart from stable hyperthyroidism with approximately 90% sensitivity and roughly 81% specificity, and in testing the same model reached 80%/75%. Sample size was not statistically predetermined, and investigators were not blinded to group allocation. Blood samples also contained most of the expanded thyroid clonotypes (frequency above 0.001), which suggests that blood repertoires may reflect thyroid immune responses.

Amplification of TCR beta CDR3 regions was carried out from RNA transcripts. The first round of RT-PCR for the TCR CDR3 was performed with the HTBI primer set and the Qiagen OneStep RT-PCR kit. A second multiplex PCR round built the libraries, followed by size selection and purification. Paired-end sequencing of the libraries was performed with 100 bp reads on an Illumina HiSeq2000. The published analysis was carried out like this. SOAPnuke was used to process the raw data, removing reads that contained adapters or uncalled bases, had a mean Phred below 15, or lacked an exact match to the constant primer or identifier. High-quality paired reads were merged with COPE v1.2.5, and unique nucleotide sequences were defined as clonotypes. MiTCR v1.1 was used to align clonotypes to the IMGT TRBV, TRBD and TRBJ reference segments. Analysis was restricted to V-J combinations with a frequency above 0.0001, which covered 99.2% of repertoires. The TCS score was defined as the ratio of F50 (clonal expansion) to E x V (chaos), calculated using BLOSUM62-based TCRdist between CDR3 peptides within each V-J. Welch's t-statistics and random forest reduced some 510 V-J features to 13, which were used in a naive Bayes classifier (R e1071). The public sequencing data were trimmed at Q25 with fastp and processed into clonotypes with MiXCR by TCRdb, which kept only in-frame beta chains. Every CDR3 protein is listed once, alongside the most common genes and DNA of its rows. These V and J calls rely on TCRdb rather than the paper's analysis. The table for this sample lists about 690,000 distinct CDR3 sequences; around 16% of them were counted only once. Clones ranked in the top ten supply 15% to 18% of the sample.

Sequencing input: blood. This receptor chain uses TRBV30 and TRBJ2-2, with the D segment identity uncertain. This clonotype originated in a middle-aged man with Graves' hyperthyroidism. The DNA reads TGTGCCTGGAGCGGACCTTCTCGCACCGGGGAGCTGTTTTTT. Translated, it gives CAWSGPSRTGELFF.